The 14 T cell receptor beta chains below were found in one sample sequenced in a study of T cells in Graves' hyperthyroidism and ophthalmopathy. From RNA transcripts, TCR beta CDR3 regions were amplified. First-round RT-PCR with HTBI primers amplified the TCR CDR3 region. TCRdb processed the multiplex PCR reads anew with MiXCR; each CDR3 protein has one entry. The sample lists some 370,000 distinct CDR3 sequences, around an eighth seen once, with around 30% in the top ten. The material sequenced was blood. These receptors were taken from a middle-aged man with Graves' ophthalmopathy.

V and J are TRBV6-1 and TRBJ2-7; TRBD1 matches 9 bases. Losses at the gene ends were 5 bases for V and 7 bases for J; bases not matched to a gene: 18. Germline-derived CDR1 and CDR2 are MNHNS and SASEGT. This CDR3 is built from 17 residues. This CDR3 is CASSTLRRDRVYEEQYF. The CDR3 region has the DNA TGTGCCAGCAGTACCCTAAGGCGGGACAGGGTCTACGAAGAGCAGTACTTC.

The sample holds many counts of this clonotype. The V and J genes are TRBV28 and TRBJ2-2, with a tentative D call TRBD2 (6 bases). The V and J ends lost 5 bases and 1 base respectively, with 11 bases between them. The CDR3 has 15 residues. Germline loops: CDR1 MDHEN, CDR2 SYDVKM. The CDR3 nucleotides read TGTGCCAGCAGTAACCCCGGGAGGAACACCGGGGAGCTGTTTTTT. The encoded protein is CASSNPGRNTGELFF.

This clonotype was detected many times. The chain joins TRBV30 to TRBJ2-1; TRBD2 matches 11 bases. The germline gives CDR1 GTSNPN, CDR2 SVGIG (reference sequence). The V and J ends lost 3 bases and 5 bases, in that order; junction bases with no gene match: 3. The CDR3 covers 14 residues. CDR3 nucleotides: TGTGCCTGGAGCCAGGGACTAGCGGACAATGAGCAGTTCTTC. This sequence encodes CAWSQGLADNEQFF.

This clonotype was seen repeatedly, ten times or more. The J gene is TRBJ2-3, the V gene TRBV2; D may match TRBD1 or TRBD2 (7 bases each). The CDR3 extends over 15 amino acids. Germline loops: CDR1 SNHLY, CDR2 FYNNEI. Trimming stripped 6 bases from V and 2 bases from J, with 15 bases between. The CDR3 region has the DNA TGTGCCAGCAGCTGGGGGGGACAGAACACAGATACGCAGTATTTT. This codes for CASSWGGQNTDTQYF.

In its sample, this clonotype was seen many times. V gene TRBV7-9 combines with J gene TRBJ1-1; no clear D. The length of the CDR3 is 13 residues. Trimming took 1 base from V and 1 from J, leaving 4 bases between them. The V gene's germline CDR1 is SEHNR and CDR2 FQNEAQ (reference sequence). The CDR3 here is CASSLEANTEAFF. For the CDR3, the DNA is TGTGCCAGCAGCTTAGAGGCGAACACTGAAGCTTTCTTT.

This clonotype was seen at least ten times. The V call is TRBV3-1, the J call TRBJ2-1; 12 bases are shared with TRBD2. The germline V gene encodes CDR1 LGHDT and CDR2 YNNKEL (reference sequence). The junction had 7 bases not matched to a gene; V was cut back by 0 bases and J by 7 bases. The CDR3 length is 17 residues. For the CDR3, the DNA is TGTGCCAGCAGCCAAGAAGTACTAGCGGGAGGTGGTAATGAGCAGTTCTTC. Protein product: CASSQEVLAGGGNEQFF.

The V call is TRBV10-1, the J call TRBJ2-7; 7 bases fit TRBD2. This CDR3 is 14 amino acids long. Germline V CDR1 and CDR2: WNHNN, SYGVQD (reference sequence). Trimming cost V 4 bases and J 2 bases; bases outside gene matches: 5. This chain's CDR3 is CASSASGAAYEQYF. CDR3 DNA: TGCGCCAGCAGTGCTAGCGGTGCCGCCTACGAGCAGTACTTC.

This clonotype was detected a few times. J is TRBJ2-5 and V is TRBV10-3; 9 positions match TRBD2. Germline CDR1 and CDR2: ENHRY and SYGVKD. V was clipped by 10 bases and J by 5 bases; unmatched bases: 17. This CDR3 has 16 amino acids. The CDR3 is CASERRRGRARETQYF. The DNA of the CDR3 is TGTGCCAGCGAGAGACGCCGCGGGAGGGCCAGGGAGACCCAGTACTTC.

This clonotype was observed many times. This chain joins TRBV9 and TRBJ2-1; 7 bases map to TRBD1. The length of the CDR3 is 15 residues. Germline CDR1 SGDLS, CDR2 YYNGEE. With 3 bases clipped from V and 2 bases from J, the junction kept 5 bases outside the gene matches. The CDR3 is CASSETGTAYNEQFF. The CDR3 DNA is TGTGCCAGCAGCGAAACCGGGACAGCCTACAATGAGCAGTTCTTC.

The genes are TRBV28 and TRBJ1-2; D remains unclear. Germline CDR1 is MDHEN and CDR2 is SYDVKM. The germline V and J ends were trimmed by 6 bases and 4 bases, with 12 bases remaining between them. The CDR3 totals 13 residues. The CDR3 spells CASRGTASYGYTF. The CDR3, as DNA: TGTGCCAGCAGGGGCACGGCTTCCTATGGCTACACCTTC.

The genes are TRBV20-1 and TRBJ2-7; D is perhaps TRBD2 (7 bases). The ends were cut back, 3 bases at V and 2 bases at J, with 17 bases in the middle. This CDR3 has 15 amino acids. Germline values: CDR1 DFQATT, CDR2 SNEGSKA (reference sequence). The CDR3, as DNA: TGCAGTGCTAGGGGGTGGGGGGGCCTCGCCTACGAGCAGTACTTC. This codes for CSARGWGGLAYEQYF.

This chain connects TRBV9 to TRBJ2-2; weak D call: TRBD1 (5 bases). V was cut by 4 bases and J by 7 bases, with 20 bases left in between. Germline CDR1 reads SGDLS; CDR2 reads YYNGEE. This CDR3 contains 16 residues. DNA for the CDR3: TGTGCCAGCAGCATGACCTCACCAGGGTCCGGCGGGGAGCTGTTTTTT. It is translated as CASSMTSPGSGGELFF.

As DNA, the CDR3 is TGTGCCACCAGTGATGGCGGGAACCAATTCTACGAGCAGTACTTC. Translated: CATSDGGNQFYEQYF. J is TRBJ2-7 and V is TRBV24-1, with D perhaps matching TRBD2 (6 bases). This CDR3 comprises 15 residues. The germline gives CDR1 KGHDR, CDR2 SFDVKD. Trimming removed 3 bases from V and 3 bases from J, with 14 bases in between.

This clonotype was found many times. The chain employs TRBV7-8 and TRBJ2-2; D unclear. V was shortened by 1 base and J by 6 bases, with 6 bases between the two germline ends. CDR1 is SGHVS and CDR2 is FQNEAQ in the germline V gene. The CDR3 loop spans 13 amino acids. CDR3 protein: CASSLVPPGELFF. The CDR3, as DNA: TGTGCCAGCAGCTTAGTACCCCCCGGGGAGCTGTTTTTT.